This TCR beta chain was documented in a study of spatial heterogeneity in lung cancer. CDR1 and CDR2 from the germline V gene are MGHRA and YSYEKL. Trimming left V 1 base short and J 7 bases short, with 13 bases between. The CDR3 runs to 14 residues. TCRdb itself ran the 5' RACE reads through MiXCR, one entry per CDR3 protein. This sample carries about 120,000 distinct CDR3 sequences, 12% of them seen once, and the ten largest clones take over 15%. As to time point: blood at routine non-recurrence follow-up after resection. Unsorted whole RNA of tumor, nontumor lung or frozen PBMC was sequenced. This receptor was taken from a male donor with early-stage non-small cell lung cancer. The V gene is TRBV4-1, the J gene TRBJ2-5; no firm D call. This material consisted of PBMCs, taken at follow-up. Written as DNA, the CDR3 is TGCGCCAGCAGCCAAGCGACCCGCGAAGCGACCCAGTACTTC. Its protein is CASSQATREATQYF.